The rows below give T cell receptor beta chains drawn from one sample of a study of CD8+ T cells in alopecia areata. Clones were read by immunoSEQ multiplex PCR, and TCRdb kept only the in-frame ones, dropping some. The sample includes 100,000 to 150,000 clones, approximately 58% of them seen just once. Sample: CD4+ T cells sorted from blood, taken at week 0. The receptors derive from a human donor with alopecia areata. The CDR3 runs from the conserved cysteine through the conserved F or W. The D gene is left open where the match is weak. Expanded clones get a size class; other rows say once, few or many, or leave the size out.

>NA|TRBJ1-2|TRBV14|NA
CASSQVAGKVYSVIYGYTF
TGTGCCAGCAGCCAAGTTGCAGGGAAAGTCTACAGCGTTATCTATGGCTACACCTTC
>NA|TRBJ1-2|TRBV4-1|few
CASSRRQVGYGYTF
TGCGCCAGCAGCCGGAGACAGGTTGGCTATGGCTACACCTTC
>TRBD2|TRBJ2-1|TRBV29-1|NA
CSVVLPGGAEQFF
TGCAGCGTTGTTCTACCGGGGGGTGCAGAGCAGTTCTTC
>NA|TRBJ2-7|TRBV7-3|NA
CASSFGGASYEQYF
TGTGCCAGCAGCTTTGGGGGGGCATCCTACGAGCAGTACTTC
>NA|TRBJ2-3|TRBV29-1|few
CSAVGGSPTDTQYF
TGCAGCGCTGTTGGTGGGAGCCCCACAGATACGCAGTATTTT
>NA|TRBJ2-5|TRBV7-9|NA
CASSAAGISETQYF
TGTGCCAGCAGCGCGGCAGGGATCTCGGAGACCCAGTACTTC
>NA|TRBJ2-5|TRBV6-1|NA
CASGGEGFETQYF
TGTGCCAGCGGCGGTGAGGGTTTCGAGACCCAGTACTTC
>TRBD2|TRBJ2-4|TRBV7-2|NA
CASSSRTSGPLAKNIQYF
TGTGCCAGCAGCTCCCGGACTAGCGGGCCGTTAGCCAAAAACATTCAGTACTTC
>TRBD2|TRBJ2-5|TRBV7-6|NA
CASSHQLRGGPETQYF
TGTGCCAGCAGCCACCAACTCCGGGGGGGCCCGGAGACCCAGTACTTC
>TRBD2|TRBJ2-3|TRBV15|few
CATSRDFAGGTDTQYF
TGTGCCACCAGCAGAGATTTTGCGGGGGGCACAGATACGCAGTATTTT
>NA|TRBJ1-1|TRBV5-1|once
CASRIRYRTGDTEAFF
TGCGCCAGCAGAATTAGGTATAGAACAGGCGACACTGAAGCTTTCTTT